The subject of this entry is one T cell receptor beta chain. The antigen this receptor binds is unknown. Qualities for individual bases were not recorded, and no much larger clone is one base off. The sample is drawn from a study of cytotoxic CD8 clonotypes in ibrutinib-treated CLL (dated by TCRdb to the early 2020s). Turning to the overall study: The cohort included about 15 treatment-naive and 11 relapsed/refractory patients; roughly 17 were IGHV unmutated. Longitudinal samples were available for about 30% of the 86 trial participants. Cryopreserved peripheral blood mononuclear cells were obtained before treatment, at response, and at either sustained remission or disease progression. Every remission and progressive disease sample was obtained while ibrutinib was still being received by the patients. Responses were partial in 24 patients and complete in 2; after median approximately 5.5 years follow-up, some 15 stayed in remission and some twelve progressed. On average, each sample yielded around 250,000 productive templates and about 100,000 productive rearrangements. Response samples were obtained after a median of approximately twelve months of treatment, with a range of roughly 6 to 40 months. Beyond this particular receptor, the publication reports: Public clonotypes were rare and either shrank or stayed stable during treatment, and the rise in clonality at ibrutinib response reflected expansion of private clonotypes. At baseline, clonality was higher than in age-matched healthy donors and showed a strong correlation with circulating CD8+ T-cell counts. Clonality increased at ibrutinib response, stayed stable in sustained remission, and fell back toward baseline at progression. Lymph node repertoires were not examined, and the timing of sampling was not matched between patients in sustained remission and those whose disease progressed.

The germline V gene gives CDR1 as MDHEN and CDR2 as SYDVKM. The CDR3 holds 18 amino acids from the cysteine to the phenylalanine. The DNA shown is the 54-base CDR3, in frame from base 1. At the junction V is shortened by 8 bases and J by 2 bases, with 27 bases in between. This sample's time point label indicates: about a year on ibrutinib. For TCR beta library preparation, approximately 2 micrograms of genomic DNA were isolated from cryopreserved PBMCs. Longitudinal blood samples from CLL patients receiving ibrutinib monotherapy were subjected to high-throughput TCR beta sequencing. The patients were enrolled in a single-center, open-label phase 2 trial of ibrutinib monotherapy. Each clonotype received, on average, 10x coverage in deep resolution sequencing performed on a MiSeq, where the target depth lay between 1 in 1 million and 1 in 200,000 T cells. TCR beta libraries were generated with the immunoSEQ hsTCRB Kit. As for the authors' bioinformatics: ImmunoSEQ Data Assistant and ImmunoSEQ Analyzer were used for data analysis, and V, D and J genes were assigned according to IMGT definitions. Clonality, which ranges from 0 to 1, was calculated as one minus the normalized Shannon entropy of productive rearrangement frequencies. Only overrepresented clonotypes making up at least 0.05% of the repertoire of each patient were included in the public clonotype analysis. Fewer than 15 repertoires from age-matched healthy donors, obtained from immuneACCESS, served as clonality controls. Imported from immuneACCESS, the table was reduced by TCRdb to in-frame sequences with V and J called. These copies leave out some clones; in studies compared against another copy, an unresolved V gene accounts for under half, and the cause of the remainder is not known. Clone size and the V and J calls come from that table; the DNA yielded D and trimming. The sample profile shows about 140,000 clones; around 77% of them were found once. The top ten clones comprise around 30% of the sample.

Rearrangement joined TRBV28 to TRBJ1-2; D gene: possibly TRBD1, on 6 matching bases. This TCR came from a human donor with chronic lymphocytic leukemia. The specimen comprised PBMCs, sampled after 12 months of ibrutinib treatment. The nucleotide sequence is given as TGTGCCAGCTTAGCGCTAGGGTATGGGGGGGCGCAGAACTATGGCTACACCTTC. Protein translation: CASLALGYGGAQNYGYTF.